This TCR beta chain came from a study of blood T cell repertoires in COVID-19. Study-wide context: From the United States, Italy and Spain came samples of acute and convalescent COVID-19. Sources were T cells, B-cell-depleted T cells, or PBMCs; the material itself was cDNA or gDNA.

The authors' processing: Counts of nucleated cells, estimated from reference gene primer amplification, were obtained. Assay: immunoSEQ multiplex PCR; the TCRdb copy retains only in-frame clones and omits some. Clone size and the V and J calls come from that table; the DNA yielded D and trimming. The sample has about 260,000 clones, about 87% seen once. This clonotype was sampled from a woman aged 40 to 55 who had recovered from COVID-19. The specimen sequenced was peripheral blood.

The CDR3 sequence: CASSLGAGDGYTF. The CDR3, as DNA: TGTGCCAGCAGTTTAGGGGCAGGTGATGGCTACACCTTC. The chain combines TRBV27 with TRBJ1-2; D may be TRBD1 (5 bases). Germline V CDR1 and CDR2: MNHEY, SMNVEV (reference sequence). The CDR3 contains 13 residues. Trimming stripped 2 bases from V and 6 bases from J, with 10 bases between.